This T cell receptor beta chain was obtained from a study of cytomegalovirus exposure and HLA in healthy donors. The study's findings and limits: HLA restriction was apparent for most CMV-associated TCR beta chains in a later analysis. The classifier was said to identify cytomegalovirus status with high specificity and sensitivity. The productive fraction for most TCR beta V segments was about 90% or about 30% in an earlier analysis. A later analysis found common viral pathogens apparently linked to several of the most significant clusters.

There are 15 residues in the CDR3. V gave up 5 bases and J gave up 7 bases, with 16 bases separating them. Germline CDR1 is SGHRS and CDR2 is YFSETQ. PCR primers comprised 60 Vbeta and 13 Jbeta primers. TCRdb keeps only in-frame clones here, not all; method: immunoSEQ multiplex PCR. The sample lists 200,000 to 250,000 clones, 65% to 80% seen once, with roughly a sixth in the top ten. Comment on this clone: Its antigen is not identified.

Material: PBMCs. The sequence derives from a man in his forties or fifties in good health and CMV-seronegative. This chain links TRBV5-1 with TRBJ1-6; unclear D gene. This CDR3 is CASSTTTGRNSPLHF. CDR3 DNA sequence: TGCGCCAGCAGTACCACGACGGGTCGCAATTCACCCCTCCACTTT. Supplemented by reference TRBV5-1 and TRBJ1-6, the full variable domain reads KAGVTQTPRYLIKTRGQQVTLSCSPISGHRSVSWYQQTPGQGLQFLFEYFSETQRNKGNFPGRFSGRQFSNSRSEMNVSTLELGDSALYLCASSTTTGRNSPLHFGNGTRLTVT.